One sample yielded the 10 T cell receptor beta chains listed below, sequenced in a study of cytomegalovirus exposure and HLA in healthy donors. The PCR was carried out with 60 Vbeta primers and 13 Jbeta primers. Here immunoSEQ multiplex PCR was the method, and the copy in TCRdb shows in-frame clones only, minus some. The sample comprises 250,000 to 350,000 clones, 86% of which are singletons, and 3.5% to 4.5% rests with the top ten. The specimen was PBMCs. These receptors originate from a man aged 40-50 years in good health and CMV-seropositive.

The table lists this clone with a count of one. The chain is built from TRBV10-3 and TRBJ2-7; 11 nucleotides agree with TRBD1. CDR1 and CDR2 from the germline V gene are ENHRY and SYGVKD. The ends lost 6 bases at V and 6 bases at J; junction bases unmatched: 10. This CDR3 region has 15 residues. This chain's CDR3 is CAIRPFGQGAGEQYF. DNA for the CDR3: TGTGCCATCAGACCGTTTGGACAGGGGGCCGGCGAGCAGTACTTC.

This chain connects TRBV15 to TRBJ2-2; weak D call: TRBD2 (5 bases). The CDR3 covers 15 residues. CDR1 is LNHNV, CDR2 YYDKDF, per germline (reference sequence). V was shortened by 5 bases and J by 2 bases, with 12 bases between the two germline ends. The CDR3 nucleotides are TGTGCCACCAGCCGGACTCGGGTAAACACCGGGGAGCTGTTTTTT. It is translated as CATSRTRVNTGELFF.

V and J are TRBV19 and TRBJ2-7, with 9 bases aligning to TRBD1. Per germline, CDR1 LNHDA and CDR2 SQIVND (reference sequence). This CDR3 region has 15 residues. V gave up 5 bases and J gave up 6 bases; unmatched junction bases: 11. The CDR3 nucleotides are TGTGCCAGTAGTGCCGAGGACAGGGGTCCCCTCGAGCAGTACTTC. Residues: CASSAEDRGPLEQYF.

There are a few counts of this clone. The CDR3 DNA reads TGTGCCAGCAGTGAACAGGGAATGGACACTGAAGCTTTCTTT. It is translated as CASSEQGMDTEAFF. This chain joins TRBV6-1 and TRBJ1-1, with a tentative D call TRBD1 (5 bases). Germline V gene sequence: CDR1 MNHNS, CDR2 SASEGT. The CDR3 totals 14 residues. V lost 2 bases to trimming and J lost 3 bases, with 10 bases between them.

This sequence joins TRBV5-1 and TRBJ1-1, with a weak D call TRBD1 (6 bases). Per the germline V gene, CDR1 is SGHRS and CDR2 is YFSETQ. V gave up 1 base and J gave up 9 bases, with 16 bases separating them. The CDR3 is 14 amino acids. In DNA, the CDR3 is TGCGCCAGCAGCTTGCCCGGGGGGGCCTCCCAAGCTTTCTTT. Its protein is CASSLPGGASQAFF. Combining the CDR3 with reference TRBV5-1 and TRBJ1-1 gives the whole variable domain KAGVTQTPRYLIKTRGQQVTLSCSPISGHRSVSWYQQTPGQGLQFLFEYFSETQRNKGNFPGRFSGRQFSNSRSEMNVSTLELGDSALYLCASSLPGGASQAFFGQGTRLTVV.

The chain has TRBV2 and TRBJ1-5; D is ambiguous. Germline values: CDR1 SNHLY, CDR2 FYNNEI. This CDR3 region has 13 residues. The V and J ends lost 1 base and 6 bases respectively, with 7 bases between them. CDR3: CASSEGAGQPQHF. The CDR3 DNA reads TGTGCCAGCAGTGAAGGGGCTGGTCAGCCCCAGCATTTT.

The sample holds one count of this clone. This sequence joins TRBV9 and TRBJ2-2; TRBD2 agrees at 8 bases. CDR1 and CDR2 (germline): SGDLS, YYNGEE. The J segment lost 4 bases and the V segment lost 3 bases, leaving 8 bases of the junction unmatched. This CDR3 is built from 16 residues. The CDR3 here is CASSAEGTSGTGELFF. In nucleotides, the CDR3 is TGTGCCAGCAGCGCCGAGGGAACTAGCGGCACCGGGGAGCTGTTTTTT. Full variable domain (rest looked up from reference TRBV9 and TRBJ2-2): DSGVTQTPKHLITATGQRVTLRCSPRSGDLSVYWYQQSLDQGLQFLIQYYNGEERAKGNILERFSAQQFPDLHSELNLSSLELGDSALYFCASSAEGTSGTGELFFGEGSRLTVL.

This chain connects TRBV5-1 to TRBJ1-5; no firm D call. The CDR3 is made up of 14 amino acids. V lost 0 bases and J 3 bases, leaving 7 bases between the germline ends. In germline, CDR1 is SGHRS, CDR2 YFSETQ. In DNA, the CDR3 is TGCGCCAGCAGCTTGGTGGGAGACAATCAGCCCCAGCATTTT. Translation: CASSLVGDNQPQHF.

The rearrangement links TRBV15 to TRBJ2-7, with D possibly being TRBD2 (6 bases). Per germline, CDR1 LNHNV and CDR2 YYDKDF (reference sequence). CDR3 length equals 13 residues. Trimming shortened V by 5 bases and J by 8 bases, and 16 bases separated the two germline ends. CDR3: CATSLTVREQQYF. In DNA form, the CDR3 reads TGTGCCACCAGCCTGACCGTCCGGGAGCAGCAGTACTTC.

The chain combines TRBV14 with TRBJ2-5; TRBD2 matches at 7 bases. The CDR3 is 16 amino acids. Germline values: CDR1 SGHDN, CDR2 FVKESK. Trimming at V came to 0 bases and at J to 5 bases, leaving 9 bases not matched to a gene. The CDR3 DNA reads TGTGCCAGCAGCCAAGATAGTGGACTAGTATTCGAGACCCAGTACTTC. It translates to CASSQDSGLVFETQYF.